This entry lists 10 T cell receptor beta chains sequenced from one sample in a study of blood T cell repertoires in COVID-19. Here immunoSEQ multiplex PCR was the method, and the copy in TCRdb shows in-frame clones only, minus some. The repertoire includes around 200,000 clones, nearly 90% of them detected once, and about 12% sits in the top ten. The sequenced material came from peripheral blood. These receptors all come from a woman aged 18-29 years who had recovered from COVID-19.

V is TRBV19 and J is TRBJ2-1, with D uncertain. CDR1 and CDR2 from the germline V gene are LNHDA and SQIVND (reference sequence). Between the trimmed V and J ends, which lost 5 bases and 6 bases, there was a span of 8 bases. The CDR3 totals 12 residues. The CDR3 nucleotides are TGTGCCAGTAGTTTCGCAGGCAATGAGCAGTTCTTC. It translates to CASSFAGNEQFF.

CDR3 loop: CASSPRGRNTEAFF. The CDR3 nucleotides are TGTGCCAGCAGCCCCAGGGGGCGGAACACTGAAGCTTTCTTT. The V call is TRBV7-6, the J call TRBJ1-1; TRBD1 matches 8 bases. Per germline, CDR1 SGHVS and CDR2 FNYEAQ. V dropped 5 bases and J dropped 1; count of bases not matched to a gene: 3. CDR3 length equals 14 residues.

CDR3 in DNA: TGCAGCGCCACGACAGGGACGGGAGGCTACACCTTC. Amino acid sequence: CSATTGTGGYTF. The rearrangement joins TRBV29-1 to TRBJ1-2; 7 nucleotides line up with TRBD1. V lost 7 bases, J lost 8 bases, and 10 bases stayed unmatched. Germline V gene lookup returns CDR1 SQVTM and CDR2 ANQGSEA. The CDR3 consists of 12 residues.

The chain joins TRBV4-3 to TRBJ2-2; D perhaps matches TRBD2 (5 bases). There are 16 residues in the CDR3. CDR1 and CDR2 from the germline V gene are LGHNA and YSLEER. V was trimmed by 1 base and J by 0 bases, leaving 9 bases between them. The CDR3 spells CASSQVPAANTGELFF. For the CDR3, the DNA is TGCGCCAGCAGCCAAGTTCCAGCGGCGAACACCGGGGAGCTGTTTTTT.

The chain employs TRBV5-6 and TRBJ1-1, with TRBD1 matching 8 bases. The trim removed 1 base at V and 0 bases at J, leaving 11 bases unmatched. Per the germline V gene, CDR1 is SGHDT and CDR2 is YYEEEE. The CDR3 consists of 18 residues. In DNA, the CDR3 is TGTGCCAGCAGCTTGTGGAGAGGACAGGGAAGTTTGAACACTGAAGCTTTCTTT. Amino acid sequence: CASSLWRGQGSLNTEAFF.

The rearrangement joins TRBV2 to TRBJ2-5; 9 nucleotides agree with TRBD1. Germline V CDR1 and CDR2: SNHLY, FYNNEI. The CDR3 has 14 residues. J was trimmed by 5 bases and V by 6 bases; bases with no gene match: 7. The DNA for the CDR3 is TGTGCCAGCAGAAGGACAGGGGATCGGGAGACCCAGTACTTC. Amino acid sequence: CASRRTGDRETQYF.

This clone was observed a handful of times. This rearrangement joins TRBV24-1 to TRBJ2-3; D perhaps matches TRBD2 (5 bases). The CDR3 contains 12 residues. Germline V gene sequence: CDR1 KGHDR, CDR2 SFDVKD. V lost 3 bases to trimming and J lost 7 bases, with 7 bases between them. The chain's CDR3 is CATSDGLHTQYF. The CDR3 DNA follows: TGTGCCACCAGTGATGGACTCCATACGCAGTATTTT.

The gene calls are TRBV18 and TRBJ2-7; TRBD2 agrees at 10 bases. Germline V gene sequence: CDR1 KGHSH, CDR2 LQKENI. Trimming took 3 bases from V and 3 from J; bases not matched to a gene: 5. The CDR3 is made up of 15 amino acids. The DNA for the CDR3 is TGTGCCAGCTCACCTTCGGGACTAGCGTACTACGAGCAGTACTTC. It yields the protein CASSPSGLAYYEQYF.

The gene calls are TRBV5-1 and TRBJ2-1, with 8 bases matching TRBD2. Germline loops: CDR1 SGHRS, CDR2 YFSETQ. Unmatched junction bases numbered 6, after V lost 4 bases and J lost 0 bases. The CDR3 length is 16 residues. The CDR3 bases are TGCGCCAGCAGCCCACGGGGGGGCAGCTCCTACAATGAGCAGTTCTTC. It is translated as CASSPRGGSSYNEQFF.

CDR3 loop: CASSPDTEAFF. In DNA form, the CDR3 reads TGTGCCAGCAGTCCTGACACTGAAGCTTTCTTT. V is TRBV12-3 or TRBV12-4 and J is TRBJ1-1; unclear D gene. The germline V and J ends were trimmed by 5 bases and 3 bases, with 4 bases remaining between them. The CDR3 consists of 11 residues.